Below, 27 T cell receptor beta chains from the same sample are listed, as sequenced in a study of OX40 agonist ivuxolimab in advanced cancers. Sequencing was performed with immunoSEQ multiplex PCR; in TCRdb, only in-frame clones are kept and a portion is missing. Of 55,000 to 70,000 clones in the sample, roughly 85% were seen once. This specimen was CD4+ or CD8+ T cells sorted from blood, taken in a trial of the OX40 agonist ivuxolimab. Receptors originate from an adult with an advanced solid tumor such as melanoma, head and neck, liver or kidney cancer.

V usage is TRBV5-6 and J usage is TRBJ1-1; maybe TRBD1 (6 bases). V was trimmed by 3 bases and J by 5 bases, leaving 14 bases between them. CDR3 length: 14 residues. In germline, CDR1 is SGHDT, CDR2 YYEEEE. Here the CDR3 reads CASSSTGSRTEAFF. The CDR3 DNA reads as TGTGCCAGCAGCTCAACAGGGTCACGGACTGAAGCTTTCTTT.

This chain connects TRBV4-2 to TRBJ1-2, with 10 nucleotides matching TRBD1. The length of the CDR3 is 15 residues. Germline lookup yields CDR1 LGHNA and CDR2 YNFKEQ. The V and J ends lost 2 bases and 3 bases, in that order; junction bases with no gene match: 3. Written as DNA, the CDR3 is TGTGCCAGCAGCCAAACCGGGACAGGGGACTATGGCTACACCTTC. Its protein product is CASSQTGTGDYGYTF.

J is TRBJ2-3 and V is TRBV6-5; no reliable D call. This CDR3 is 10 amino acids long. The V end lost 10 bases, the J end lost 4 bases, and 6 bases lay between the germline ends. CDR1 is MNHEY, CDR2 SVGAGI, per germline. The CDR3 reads CATLADTQYF. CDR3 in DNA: TGTGCCACTCTCGCAGATACGCAGTATTTT.

The CDR3 is CASSPPNTVAGEQFF. The CDR3 DNA is TGTGCCAGCTCACCACCCAACACGGTGGCAGGGGAGCAGTTCTTC. The J gene is TRBJ2-1, the V gene TRBV18; possible D gene TRBD1, 5 bases. V was trimmed by 0 bases and J by 10 bases, leaving 16 bases between them. The CDR3 spans 15 residues. Germline V gives CDR1 KGHSH, CDR2 LQKENI.

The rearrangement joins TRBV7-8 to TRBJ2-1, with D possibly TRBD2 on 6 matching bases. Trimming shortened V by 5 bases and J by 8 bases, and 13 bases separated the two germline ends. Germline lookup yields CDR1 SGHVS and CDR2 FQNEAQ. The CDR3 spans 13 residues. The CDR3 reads CASSHRDSYEQFF. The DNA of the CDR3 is TGTGCCAGCAGCCACCGGGACTCTTATGAGCAGTTCTTC. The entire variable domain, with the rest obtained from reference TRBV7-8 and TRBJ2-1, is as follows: GAGVSQSPRYKVAKRGQDVALRCDPISGHVSLFWYQQALGQGPEFLTYFQNEAQLDKSGLPSDRFFAERPEGSVSTLKIQRTQQEDSAVYLCASSHRDSYEQFFGPGTRLTVL.

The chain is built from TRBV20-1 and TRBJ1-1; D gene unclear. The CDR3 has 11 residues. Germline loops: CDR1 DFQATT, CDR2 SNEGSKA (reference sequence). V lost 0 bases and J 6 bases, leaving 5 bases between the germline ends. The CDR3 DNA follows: TGCAGTGCTAGAGACACACCTGAAGCTTTCTTT. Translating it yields CSARDTPEAFF.

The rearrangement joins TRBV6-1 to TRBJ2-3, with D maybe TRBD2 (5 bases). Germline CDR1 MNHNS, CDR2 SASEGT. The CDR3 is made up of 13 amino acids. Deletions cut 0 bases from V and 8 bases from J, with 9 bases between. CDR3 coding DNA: TGTGCCAGCAGTGAAGCGCCTGGGAGTACGCAGTATTTT. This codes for CASSEAPGSTQYF.

The CDR3 DNA follows: TGTGCCAGCAGTTACGGCAGGGGGATCAACGAGCAGTACTTC. It translates to CASSYGRGINEQYF. This chain connects TRBV6-5 to TRBJ2-7, with 7 bases lining up with TRBD1. Unmatched junction bases numbered 6, after V lost 2 bases and J lost 5 bases. CDR3 size: 14 residues. Germline V gene data show CDR1 as MNHEY and CDR2 as SVGAGI.

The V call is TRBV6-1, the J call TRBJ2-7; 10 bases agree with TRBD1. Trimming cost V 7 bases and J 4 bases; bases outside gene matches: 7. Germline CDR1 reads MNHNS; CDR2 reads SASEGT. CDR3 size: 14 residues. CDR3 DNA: TGTGCCAGCAAACCGGGACAGGGGTATTACGAGCAGTACTTC. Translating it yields CASKPGQGYYEQYF.

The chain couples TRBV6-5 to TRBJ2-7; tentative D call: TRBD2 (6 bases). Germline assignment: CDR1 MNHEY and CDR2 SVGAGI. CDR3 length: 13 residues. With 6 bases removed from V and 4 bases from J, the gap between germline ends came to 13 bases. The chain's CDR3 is CASRQSGDYEQYF. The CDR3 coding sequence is TGTGCCAGCAGGCAATCGGGGGATTACGAGCAGTACTTC.

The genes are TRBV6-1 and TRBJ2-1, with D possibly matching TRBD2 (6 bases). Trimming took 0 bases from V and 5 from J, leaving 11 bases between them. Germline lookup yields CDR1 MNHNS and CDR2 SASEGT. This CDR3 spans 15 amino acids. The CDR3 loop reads CASSEAEGRNNEQFF. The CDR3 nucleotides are TGTGCCAGCAGTGAAGCGGAGGGGAGGAACAATGAGCAGTTCTTC.

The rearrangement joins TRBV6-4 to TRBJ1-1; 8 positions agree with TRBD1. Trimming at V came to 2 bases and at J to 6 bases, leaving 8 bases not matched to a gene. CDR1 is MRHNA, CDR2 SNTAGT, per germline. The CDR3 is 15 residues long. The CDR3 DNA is TGTGCCAGCAGTGACAGGGCAGGGGGCAACGCTGAAGCTTTCTTT. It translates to CASSDRAGGNAEAFF.

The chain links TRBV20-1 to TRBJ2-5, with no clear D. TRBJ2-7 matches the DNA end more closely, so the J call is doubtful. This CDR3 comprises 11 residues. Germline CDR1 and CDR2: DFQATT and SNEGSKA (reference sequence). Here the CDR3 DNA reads TGCAGTGCTAGACTAGACTACGAGCAGTACTTC. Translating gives CSARLDYEQYF.

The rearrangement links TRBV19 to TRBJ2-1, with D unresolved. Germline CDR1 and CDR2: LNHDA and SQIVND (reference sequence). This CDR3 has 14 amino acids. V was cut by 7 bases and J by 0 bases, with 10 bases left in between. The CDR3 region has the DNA TGTGCCAGTATGCCCATAGGCTCCTACAATGAGCAGTTCTTC. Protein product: CASMPIGSYNEQFF.

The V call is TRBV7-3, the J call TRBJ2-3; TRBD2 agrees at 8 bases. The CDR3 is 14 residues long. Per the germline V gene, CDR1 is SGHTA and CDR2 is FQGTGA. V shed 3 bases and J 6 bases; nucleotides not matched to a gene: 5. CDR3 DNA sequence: TGTGCCAGCAGCTTTGCAGCGGGAGTTGATACGCAGTATTTT. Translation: CASSFAAGVDTQYF.

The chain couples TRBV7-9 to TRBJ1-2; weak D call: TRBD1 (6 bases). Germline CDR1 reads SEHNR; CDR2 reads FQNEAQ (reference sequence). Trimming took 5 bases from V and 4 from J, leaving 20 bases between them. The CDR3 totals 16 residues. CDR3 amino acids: CASSTRDTAVGYGYTF. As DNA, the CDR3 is TGTGCCAGCAGCACCCGGGACACCGCTGTGGGCTATGGCTACACCTTC.

As DNA, the CDR3 is TGTGCCAGTAGTCAATACAGGCGCGACAATGAGCAGTTCTTC. Amino acid sequence: CASSQYRRDNEQFF. The gene calls are TRBV19 and TRBJ2-1; D perhaps matches TRBD1 (5 bases). Germline loops: CDR1 LNHDA, CDR2 SQIVND (reference sequence). Deletions cut 5 bases from V and 5 bases from J, with 13 bases between. This CDR3 region has 14 residues.

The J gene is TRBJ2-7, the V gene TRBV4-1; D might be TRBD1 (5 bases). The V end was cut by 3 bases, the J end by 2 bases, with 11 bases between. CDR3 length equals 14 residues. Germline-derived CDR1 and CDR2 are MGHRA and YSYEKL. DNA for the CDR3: TGCGCCAGCAGCCACGGACAAACGACCTACGAGCAGTACTTC. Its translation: CASSHGQTTYEQYF.

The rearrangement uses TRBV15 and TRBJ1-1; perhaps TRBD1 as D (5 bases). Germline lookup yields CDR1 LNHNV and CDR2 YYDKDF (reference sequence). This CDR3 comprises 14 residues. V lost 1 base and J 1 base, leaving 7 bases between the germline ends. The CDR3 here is CATSRGGTNTEAFF. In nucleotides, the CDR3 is TGTGCCACCAGCAGAGGTGGGACGAACACTGAAGCTTTCTTT.

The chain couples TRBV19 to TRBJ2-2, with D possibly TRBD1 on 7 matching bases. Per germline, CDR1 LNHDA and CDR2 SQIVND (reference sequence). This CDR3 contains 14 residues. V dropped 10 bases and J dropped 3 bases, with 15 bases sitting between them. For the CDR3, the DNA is TGTGCCACCCAGGGGGGTACTTACACCGGGGAGCTGTTTTTT. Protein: CATQGGTYTGELFF.

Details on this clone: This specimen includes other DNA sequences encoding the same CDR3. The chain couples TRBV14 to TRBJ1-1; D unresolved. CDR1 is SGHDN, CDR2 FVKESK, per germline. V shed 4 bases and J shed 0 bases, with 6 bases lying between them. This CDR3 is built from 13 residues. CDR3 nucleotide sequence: TGTGCCAGCAGCCCTACGGTGAACACTGAAGCTTTCTTT. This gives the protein CASSPTVNTEAFF.

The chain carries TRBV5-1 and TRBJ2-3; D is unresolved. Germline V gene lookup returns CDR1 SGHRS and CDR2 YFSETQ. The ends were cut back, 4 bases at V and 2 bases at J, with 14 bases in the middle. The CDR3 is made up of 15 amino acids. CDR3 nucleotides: TGCGCCAGCAGCCGGACGGAAGGCCCCACAGATACGCAGTATTTT. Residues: CASSRTEGPTDTQYF. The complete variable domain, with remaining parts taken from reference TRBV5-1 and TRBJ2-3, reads KAGVTQTPRYLIKTRGQQVTLSCSPISGHRSVSWYQQTPGQGLQFLFEYFSETQRNKGNFPGRFSGRQFSNSRSEMNVSTLELGDSALYLCASSRTEGPTDTQYFGPGTRLTVL.

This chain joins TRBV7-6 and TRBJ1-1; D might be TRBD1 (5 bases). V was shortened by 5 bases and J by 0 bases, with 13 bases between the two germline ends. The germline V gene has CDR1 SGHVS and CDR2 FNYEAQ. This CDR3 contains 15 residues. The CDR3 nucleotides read TGTGCCAGCAGCGACCGGGACGGAATGAACACTGAAGCTTTCTTT. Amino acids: CASSDRDGMNTEAFF.

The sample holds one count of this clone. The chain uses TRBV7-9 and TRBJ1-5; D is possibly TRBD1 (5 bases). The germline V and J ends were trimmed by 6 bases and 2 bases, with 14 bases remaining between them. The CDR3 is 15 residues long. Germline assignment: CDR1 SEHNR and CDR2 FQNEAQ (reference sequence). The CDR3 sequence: CASSNDRNGNQPQHF. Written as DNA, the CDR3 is TGTGCCAGCAGTAACGACAGAAATGGCAATCAGCCCCAGCATTTT.

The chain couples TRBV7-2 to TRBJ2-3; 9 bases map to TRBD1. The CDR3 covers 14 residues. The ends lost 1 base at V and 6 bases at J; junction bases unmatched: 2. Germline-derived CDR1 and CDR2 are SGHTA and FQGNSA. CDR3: CASSLGTGVDTQYF. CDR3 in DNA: TGTGCCAGCAGCTTAGGGACAGGGGTGGATACGCAGTATTTT.

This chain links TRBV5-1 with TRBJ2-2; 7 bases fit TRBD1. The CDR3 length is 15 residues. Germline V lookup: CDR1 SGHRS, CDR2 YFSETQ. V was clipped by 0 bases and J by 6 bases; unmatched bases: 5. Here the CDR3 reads CASSLEGTVAGELFF. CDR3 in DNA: TGCGCCAGCAGCTTGGAGGGGACAGTCGCCGGGGAGCTGTTTTTT.

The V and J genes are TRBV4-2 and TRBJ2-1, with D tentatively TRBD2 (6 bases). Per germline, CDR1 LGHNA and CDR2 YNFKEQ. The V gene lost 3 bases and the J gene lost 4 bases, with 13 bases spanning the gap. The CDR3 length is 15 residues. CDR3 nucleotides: TGTGCCAGCAGCCACATCCGGGAGTGGTACAATGAGCAGTTCTTC. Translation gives CASSHIREWYNEQFF.